This TCR beta chain is drawn from a study of shared clonotypes between healthy human individuals. Trimming at V came to 2 bases and at J to 3 bases, leaving 0 bases not matched to a gene. The CDR3 is 13 residues long. The germline V gene encodes CDR1 LNHDA and CDR2 SQIVND (reference sequence). The genomic DNA of each subset was split evenly across several immunoSEQ plates. Clones were read by immunoSEQ multiplex PCR, and TCRdb kept only the in-frame ones, dropping some. Of approximately 700,000 clones in the sample, roughly 72% were seen once. Points on this clone: Within the sample, other DNA sequences also encode this same CDR3.

V is TRBV19 and J is TRBJ2-7; 8 bases fit TRBD2. The receptor comes from a woman aged 25 to 45 in good health. The sample comprised memory CD4+ T cells sorted from blood. Subset defined: CD45RA-negative fraction. CDR3 protein: CASSISGSYEQYF. In nucleotides, the CDR3 is TGTGCCAGTAGTATAAGCGGGAGCTACGAGCAGTACTTC.